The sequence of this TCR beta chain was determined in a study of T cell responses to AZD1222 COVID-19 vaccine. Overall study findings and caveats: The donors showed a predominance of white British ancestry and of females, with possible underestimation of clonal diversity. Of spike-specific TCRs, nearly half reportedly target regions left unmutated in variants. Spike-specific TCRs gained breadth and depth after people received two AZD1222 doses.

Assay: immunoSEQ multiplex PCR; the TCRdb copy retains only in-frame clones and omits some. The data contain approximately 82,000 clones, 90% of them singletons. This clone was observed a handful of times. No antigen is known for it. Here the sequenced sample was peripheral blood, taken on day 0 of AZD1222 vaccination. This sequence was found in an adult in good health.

The CDR3 is CASSPGQGATEAFF. CDR3 nucleotides: TGTGCCAGCAGCCCCGGACAGGGGGCAACTGAAGCTTTCTTT. V is TRBV7-9 and J is TRBJ1-1, with 11 bases identical to TRBD1. V lost 5 bases to trimming and J lost 5 bases; unmatched junction nucleotides: 4. The CDR3 is 14 amino acids. CDR1 is SEHNR, CDR2 FQNEAQ, per germline (reference sequence).